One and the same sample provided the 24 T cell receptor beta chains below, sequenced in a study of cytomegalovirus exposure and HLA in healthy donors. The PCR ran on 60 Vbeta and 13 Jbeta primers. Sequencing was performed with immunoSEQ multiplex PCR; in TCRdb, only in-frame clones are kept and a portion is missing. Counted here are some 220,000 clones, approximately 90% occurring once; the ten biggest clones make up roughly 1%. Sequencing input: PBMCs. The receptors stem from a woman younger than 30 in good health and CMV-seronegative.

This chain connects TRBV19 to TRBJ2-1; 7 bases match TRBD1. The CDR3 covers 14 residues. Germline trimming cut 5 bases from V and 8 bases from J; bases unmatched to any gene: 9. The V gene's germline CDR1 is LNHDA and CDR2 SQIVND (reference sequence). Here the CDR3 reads CASSATTGWDEQFF. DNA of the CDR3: TGTGCCAGTAGTGCTACGACAGGGTGGGATGAGCAGTTCTTC.

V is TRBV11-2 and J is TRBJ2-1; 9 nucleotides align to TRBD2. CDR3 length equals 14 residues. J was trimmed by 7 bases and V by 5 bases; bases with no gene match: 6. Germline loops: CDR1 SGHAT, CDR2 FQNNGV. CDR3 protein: CASSLRTSANEQFF. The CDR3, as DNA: TGTGCCAGCAGCCTACGGACTAGCGCTAATGAGCAGTTCTTC.

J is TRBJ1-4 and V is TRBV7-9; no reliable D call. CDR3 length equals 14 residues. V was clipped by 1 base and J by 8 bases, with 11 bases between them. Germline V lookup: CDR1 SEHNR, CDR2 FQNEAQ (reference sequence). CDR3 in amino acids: CASSLGTVVEKLFF. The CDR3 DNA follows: TGTGCCAGCAGCTTAGGCACGGTGGTGGAAAAACTGTTTTTT. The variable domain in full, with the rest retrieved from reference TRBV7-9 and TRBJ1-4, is DTGVSQNPRHKITKRGQNVTFRCDPISEHNRLYWYRQTLGQGPEFLTYFQNEAQLEKSRLLSDRFSAERPKGSFSTLEIQRTEQGDSAMYLCASSLGTVVEKLFFGSGTQLSVL.

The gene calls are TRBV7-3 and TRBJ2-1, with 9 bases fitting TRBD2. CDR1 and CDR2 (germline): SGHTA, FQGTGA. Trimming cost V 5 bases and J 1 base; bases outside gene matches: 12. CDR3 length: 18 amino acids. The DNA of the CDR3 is TGTGCCAGCAGCGATAACCCTAGCGGGATGGGTTCCTACAATGAGCAGTTCTTC. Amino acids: CASSDNPSGMGSYNEQFF. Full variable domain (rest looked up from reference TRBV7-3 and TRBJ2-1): GAGVSQTPSNKVTEKGKYVELRCDPISGHTALYWYRQSLGQGPEFLIYFQGTGAADDSGLPNDRFFAVRPEGSVSTLKIQRTERGDSAVYLCASSDNPSGMGSYNEQFFGPGTRLTVL.

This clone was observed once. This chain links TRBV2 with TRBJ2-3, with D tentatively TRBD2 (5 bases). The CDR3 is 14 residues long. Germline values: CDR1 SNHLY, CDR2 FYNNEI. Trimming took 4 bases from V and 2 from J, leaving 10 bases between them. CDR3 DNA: TGTGCCAGCAGTGTGAGCGGAGTCACAGATACGCAGTATTTT. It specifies CASSVSGVTDTQYF.

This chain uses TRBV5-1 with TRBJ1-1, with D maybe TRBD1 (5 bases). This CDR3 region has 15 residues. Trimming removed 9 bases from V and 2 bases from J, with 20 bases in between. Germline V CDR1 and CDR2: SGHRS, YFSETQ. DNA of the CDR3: TGCGCCACCTGGGGGGGGGTTTTCAGAAACACTGAAGCTTTCTTT. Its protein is CATWGGVFRNTEAFF.

This CDR3 reads CASSDSIQGRYGYTF. The CDR3 DNA follows: TGTGCCAGCAGCGATTCAATTCAGGGGCGGTATGGCTACACCTTC. The rearrangement links TRBV6-6 to TRBJ1-2, with D tentatively TRBD1 (6 bases). Trimming shortened V by 6 bases and J by 5 bases, and 19 bases separated the two germline ends. The germline CDR1 and CDR2 sequences are MNHNY and SVGAGI (reference sequence). The CDR3 is made up of 15 amino acids.

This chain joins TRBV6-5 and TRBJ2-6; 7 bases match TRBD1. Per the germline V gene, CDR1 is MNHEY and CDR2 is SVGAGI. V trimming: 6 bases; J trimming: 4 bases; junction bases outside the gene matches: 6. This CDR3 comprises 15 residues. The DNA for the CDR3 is TGTGCCAGCAGACCACAGGGGACCGGGGCCAACGTCCTGACTTTC. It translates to CASRPQGTGANVLTF.

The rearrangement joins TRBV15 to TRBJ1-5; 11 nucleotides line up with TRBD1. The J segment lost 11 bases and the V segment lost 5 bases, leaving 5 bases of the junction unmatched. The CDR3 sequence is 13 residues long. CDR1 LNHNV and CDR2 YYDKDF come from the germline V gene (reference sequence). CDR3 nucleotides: TGTGCCACCAGCCGGGACAGGGGGGAGTCCCAGCATTTT. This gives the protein CATSRDRGESQHF.

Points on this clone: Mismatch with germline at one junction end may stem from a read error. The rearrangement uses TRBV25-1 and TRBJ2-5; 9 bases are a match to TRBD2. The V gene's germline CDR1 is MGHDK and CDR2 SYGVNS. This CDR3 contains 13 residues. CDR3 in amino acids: CAAGREGQETQYF. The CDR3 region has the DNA TGCGCTGCGGGGCGGGAGGGACAAGAGACCCAGTACTTC. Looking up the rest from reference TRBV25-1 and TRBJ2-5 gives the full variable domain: EADIYQTPRYLVIGTGKKITLECSQTMGHDKMYWYQQDPGMELHLIHYSYGVNSTEKGDLSSESTVSRIRTEHFPLTLESARPSHTSQYLCAAGREGQETQYFGPGTRLLVL.

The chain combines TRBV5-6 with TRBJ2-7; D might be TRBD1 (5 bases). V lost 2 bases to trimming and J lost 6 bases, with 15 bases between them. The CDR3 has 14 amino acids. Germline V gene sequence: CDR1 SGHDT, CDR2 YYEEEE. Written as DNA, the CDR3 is TGTGCCAGCAGCTTTCGGACACACAACGGCGAGCAGTACTTC. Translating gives CASSFRTHNGEQYF.

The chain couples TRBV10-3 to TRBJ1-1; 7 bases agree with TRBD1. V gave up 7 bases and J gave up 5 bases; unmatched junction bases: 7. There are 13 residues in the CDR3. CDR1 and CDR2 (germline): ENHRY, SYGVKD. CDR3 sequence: CAITRGPETEAFF. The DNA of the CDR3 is TGTGCCATCACAAGGGGGCCGGAAACTGAAGCTTTCTTT.

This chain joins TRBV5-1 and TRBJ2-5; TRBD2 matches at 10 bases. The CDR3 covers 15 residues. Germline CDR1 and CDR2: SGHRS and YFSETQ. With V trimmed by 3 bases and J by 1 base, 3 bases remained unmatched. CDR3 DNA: TGCGCCAGCAGCTACGGACTAGCGGCCCAAGAGACCCAGTACTTC. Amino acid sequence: CASSYGLAAQETQYF. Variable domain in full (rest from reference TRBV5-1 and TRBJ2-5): KAGVTQTPRYLIKTRGQQVTLSCSPISGHRSVSWYQQTPGQGLQFLFEYFSETQRNKGNFPGRFSGRQFSNSRSEMNVSTLELGDSALYLCASSYGLAAQETQYFGPGTRLLVL.

CDR3 amino acids: CASSQATPGLAGGGLYNEQFF. CDR3 nucleotide sequence: TGCGCCAGCAGCCAAGCGACTCCGGGACTAGCGGGGGGCGGGCTCTACAATGAGCAGTTCTTC. The chain employs TRBV4-1 and TRBJ2-1; 15 nucleotides line up with TRBD2. This CDR3 is 21 amino acids long. In germline, CDR1 is MGHRA, CDR2 YSYEKL. J was trimmed by 3 bases and V by 1 base; bases with no gene match: 13.

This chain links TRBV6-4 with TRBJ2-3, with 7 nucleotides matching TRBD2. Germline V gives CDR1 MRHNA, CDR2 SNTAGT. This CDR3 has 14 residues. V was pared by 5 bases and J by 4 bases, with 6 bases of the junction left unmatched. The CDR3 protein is CASSPAGFSDTQYF. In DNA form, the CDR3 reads TGTGCCAGCAGTCCAGCGGGGTTTTCAGATACGCAGTATTTT.

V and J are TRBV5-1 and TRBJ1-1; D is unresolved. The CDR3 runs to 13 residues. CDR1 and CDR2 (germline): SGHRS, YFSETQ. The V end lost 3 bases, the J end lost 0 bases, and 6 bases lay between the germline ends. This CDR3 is CASSYQVNTEAFF. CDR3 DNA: TGCGCCAGCAGCTATCAGGTGAACACTGAAGCTTTCTTT.

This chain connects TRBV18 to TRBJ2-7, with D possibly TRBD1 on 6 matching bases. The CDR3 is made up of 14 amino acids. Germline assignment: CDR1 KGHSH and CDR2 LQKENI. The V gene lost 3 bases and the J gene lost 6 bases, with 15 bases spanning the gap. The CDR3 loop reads CASSPISGAGEQYF. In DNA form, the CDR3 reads TGTGCCAGCTCACCGATCTCAGGGGCGGGCGAGCAGTACTTC.

The CDR3 DNA follows: TGTGCCAGCAGCTACGACGCGGGGGGAGGCACAGATACGCAGTATTTT. Translation gives CASSYDAGGGTDTQYF. The genes are TRBV7-2 and TRBJ2-3, with 8 bases fitting TRBD2. Per germline, CDR1 SGHTA and CDR2 FQGNSA. The length of the CDR3 is 16 residues. V gave up 4 bases and J gave up 1 base; unmatched junction bases: 7.

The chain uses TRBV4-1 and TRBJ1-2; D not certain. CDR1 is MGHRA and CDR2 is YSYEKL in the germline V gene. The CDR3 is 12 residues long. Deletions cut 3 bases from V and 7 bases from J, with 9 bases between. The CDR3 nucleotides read TGCGCCAGCAGCCAGACGAGGGTTGGCTACACCTTC. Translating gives CASSQTRVGYTF.

This CDR3 reads CASSLEQGYTGELFF. CDR3 nucleotides: TGTGCCAGCAGCTTAGAGCAGGGTTACACCGGGGAGCTGTTTTTT. The chain links TRBV7-7 to TRBJ2-2, with D possibly being TRBD1 (5 bases). Deletions cut 1 base from V and 3 bases from J, with 9 bases between. The CDR3 totals 15 residues. The germline V gene has CDR1 SSHAT and CDR2 FNYEAQ (reference sequence). Combining the CDR3 with reference TRBV7-7 and TRBJ2-2 gives the whole variable domain GAGVSQSPRYKVTKRGQDVTLRCDPISSHATLYWYQQALGQGPEFLTYFNYEAQPDKSGLPSDRFSAERPEGSISTLTIQRTEQRDSAMYRCASSLEQGYTGELFFGEGSRLTVL.

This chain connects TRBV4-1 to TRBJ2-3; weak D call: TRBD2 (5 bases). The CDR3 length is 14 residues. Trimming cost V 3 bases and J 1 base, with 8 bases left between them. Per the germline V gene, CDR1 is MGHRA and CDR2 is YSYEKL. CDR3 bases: TGCGCCAGCAGCCATGGAGGACGCACAGATACGCAGTATTTT. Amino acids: CASSHGGRTDTQYF.

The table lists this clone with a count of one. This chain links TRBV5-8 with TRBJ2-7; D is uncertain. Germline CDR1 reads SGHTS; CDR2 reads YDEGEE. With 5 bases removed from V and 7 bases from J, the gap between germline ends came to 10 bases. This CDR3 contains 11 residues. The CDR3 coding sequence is TGTGCCAGCAGTTCGACTTGGGAGCAGTACTTC. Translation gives CASSSTWEQYF.

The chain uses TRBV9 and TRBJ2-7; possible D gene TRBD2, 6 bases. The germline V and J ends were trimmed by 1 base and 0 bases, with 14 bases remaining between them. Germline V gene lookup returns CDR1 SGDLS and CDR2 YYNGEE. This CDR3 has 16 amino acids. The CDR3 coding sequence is TGTGCCAGCAGCGTAAATTGGGGCGGGAACTCCTACGAGCAGTACTTC. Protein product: CASSVNWGGNSYEQYF.

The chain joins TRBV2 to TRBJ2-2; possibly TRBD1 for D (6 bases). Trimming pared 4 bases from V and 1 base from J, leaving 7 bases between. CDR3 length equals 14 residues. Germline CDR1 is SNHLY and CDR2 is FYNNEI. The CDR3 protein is CASSVQGNTGELFF. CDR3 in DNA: TGTGCCAGCAGTGTACAGGGGAACACCGGGGAGCTGTTTTTT.